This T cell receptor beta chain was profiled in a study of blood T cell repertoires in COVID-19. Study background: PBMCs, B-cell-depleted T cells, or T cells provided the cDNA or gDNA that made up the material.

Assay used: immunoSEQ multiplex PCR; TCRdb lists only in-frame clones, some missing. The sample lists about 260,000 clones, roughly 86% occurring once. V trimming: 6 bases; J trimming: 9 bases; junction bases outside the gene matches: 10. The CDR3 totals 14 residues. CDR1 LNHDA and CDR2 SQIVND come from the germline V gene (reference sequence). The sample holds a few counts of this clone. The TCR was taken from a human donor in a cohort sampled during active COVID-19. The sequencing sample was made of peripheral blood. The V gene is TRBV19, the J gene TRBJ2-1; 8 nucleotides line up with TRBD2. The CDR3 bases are TGTGCCAGTAGCCCAACCGGGGGGGCCCTTGAGCAGTTCTTC. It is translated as CASSPTGGALEQFF.